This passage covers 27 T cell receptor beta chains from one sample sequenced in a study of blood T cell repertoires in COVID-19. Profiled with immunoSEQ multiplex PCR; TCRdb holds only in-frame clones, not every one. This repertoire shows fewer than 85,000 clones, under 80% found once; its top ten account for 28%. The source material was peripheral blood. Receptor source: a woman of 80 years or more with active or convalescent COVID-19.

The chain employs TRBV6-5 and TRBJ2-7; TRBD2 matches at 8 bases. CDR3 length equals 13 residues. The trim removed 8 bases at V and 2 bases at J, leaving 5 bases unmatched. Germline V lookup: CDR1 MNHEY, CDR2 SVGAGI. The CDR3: CASGGSGTYEQYF. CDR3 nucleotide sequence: TGTGCCAGCGGAGGTAGCGGGACCTACGAGCAGTACTTC.

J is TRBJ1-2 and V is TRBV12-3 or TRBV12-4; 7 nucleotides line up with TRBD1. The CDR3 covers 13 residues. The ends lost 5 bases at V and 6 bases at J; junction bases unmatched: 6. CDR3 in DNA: TGTGCCAGCAGTGGGGCAGGGGGACATGGCTACACCTTC. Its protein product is CASSGAGGHGYTF.

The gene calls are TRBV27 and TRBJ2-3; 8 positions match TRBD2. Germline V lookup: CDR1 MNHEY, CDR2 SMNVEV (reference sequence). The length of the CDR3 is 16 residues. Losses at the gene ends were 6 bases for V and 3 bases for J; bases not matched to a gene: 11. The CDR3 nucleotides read TGTGCCAGCAGCGTTGTTCCCGGGGGGGCTACAGATACGCAGTATTTT. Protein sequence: CASSVVPGGATDTQYF.

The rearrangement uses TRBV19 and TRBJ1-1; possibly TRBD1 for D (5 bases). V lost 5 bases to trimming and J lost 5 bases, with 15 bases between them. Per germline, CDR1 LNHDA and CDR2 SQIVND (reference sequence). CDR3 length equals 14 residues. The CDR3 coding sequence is TGTGCCAGTAGTTACTCCGGGGCGGGGACTGAAGCTTTCTTT. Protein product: CASSYSGAGTEAFF.

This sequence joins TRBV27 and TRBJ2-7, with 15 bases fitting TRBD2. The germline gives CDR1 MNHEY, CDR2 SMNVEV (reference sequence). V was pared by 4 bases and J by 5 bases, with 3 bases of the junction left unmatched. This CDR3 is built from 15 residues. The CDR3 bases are TGTGCCAGCAGTTCCGGGACTAGCGGGGGGAACGAGCAGTACTTC. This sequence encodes CASSSGTSGGNEQYF.

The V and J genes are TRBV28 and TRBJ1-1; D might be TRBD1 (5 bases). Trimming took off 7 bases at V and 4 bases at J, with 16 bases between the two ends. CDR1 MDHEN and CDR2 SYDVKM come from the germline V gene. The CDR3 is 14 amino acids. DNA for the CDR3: TGTGCCAGCACAACAAACGGGGGGACCACTGAAGCTTTCTTT. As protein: CASTTNGGTTEAFF.

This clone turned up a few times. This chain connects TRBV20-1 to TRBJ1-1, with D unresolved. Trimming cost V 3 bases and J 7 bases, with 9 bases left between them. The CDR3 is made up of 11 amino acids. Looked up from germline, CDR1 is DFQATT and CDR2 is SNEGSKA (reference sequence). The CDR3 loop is CSASGFFEAFF. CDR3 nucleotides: TGCAGTGCTAGCGGTTTCTTTGAAGCTTTCTTT.

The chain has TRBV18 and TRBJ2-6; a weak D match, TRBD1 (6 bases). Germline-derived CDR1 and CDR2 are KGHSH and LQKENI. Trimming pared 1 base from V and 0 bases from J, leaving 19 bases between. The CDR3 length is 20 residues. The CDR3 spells CASSPRNAGASPSGANVLTF. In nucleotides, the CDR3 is TGTGCCAGCTCACCACGAAATGCAGGGGCGAGCCCCTCTGGGGCCAACGTCCTGACTTTC. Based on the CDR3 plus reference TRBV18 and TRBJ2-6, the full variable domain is NAGVMQNPRHLVRRRGQEARLRCSPMKGHSHVYWYRQLPEEGLKFMVYLQKENIIDESGMPKERFSAEFPKEGPSILRIQQVVRGDSAAYFCASSPRNAGASPSGANVLTFGAGSRLTVL.

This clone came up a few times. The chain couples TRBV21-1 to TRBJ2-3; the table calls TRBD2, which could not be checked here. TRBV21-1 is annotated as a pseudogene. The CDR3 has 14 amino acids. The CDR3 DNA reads TGTGCCAGCAGCACCGCACCACAGCGGGGGGGCCGCTATTTT. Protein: CASSTAPQRGGRYF.

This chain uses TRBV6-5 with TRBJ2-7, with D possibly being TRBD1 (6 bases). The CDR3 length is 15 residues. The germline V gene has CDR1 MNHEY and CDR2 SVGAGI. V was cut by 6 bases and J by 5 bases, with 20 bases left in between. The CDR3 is CASRLGAARSNEQYF. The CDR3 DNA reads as TGTGCCAGCAGGCTGGGGGCGGCGAGAAGCAACGAGCAGTACTTC.

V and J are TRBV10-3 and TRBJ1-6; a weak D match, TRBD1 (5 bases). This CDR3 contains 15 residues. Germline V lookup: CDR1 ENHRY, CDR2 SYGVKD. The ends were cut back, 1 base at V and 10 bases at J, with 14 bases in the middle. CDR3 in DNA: TGTGCCATCAGTGAGTGGGGGGGGGTCGACTCACCCCTCCACTTT. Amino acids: CAISEWGGVDSPLHF.

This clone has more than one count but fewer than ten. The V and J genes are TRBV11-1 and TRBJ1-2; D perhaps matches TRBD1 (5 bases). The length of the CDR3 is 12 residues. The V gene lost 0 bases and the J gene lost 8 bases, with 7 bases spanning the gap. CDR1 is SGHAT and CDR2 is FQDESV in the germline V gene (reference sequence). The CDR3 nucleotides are TGTGCCAGCAGCTTAGCGGGGCGCGGCTACACCTTC. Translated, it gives CASSLAGRGYTF.

CDR3 DNA: TGCAGCGTTGGGGACAGGGCGAACACTGAAGCTTTCTTT. It encodes CSVGDRANTEAFF. This chain joins TRBV29-1 and TRBJ1-1; 9 bases match TRBD1. Looked up from germline, CDR1 is SQVTM and CDR2 is ANQGSEA. V lost 4 bases and J lost 1; bases outside the gene matches: 1. This CDR3 has 13 residues.

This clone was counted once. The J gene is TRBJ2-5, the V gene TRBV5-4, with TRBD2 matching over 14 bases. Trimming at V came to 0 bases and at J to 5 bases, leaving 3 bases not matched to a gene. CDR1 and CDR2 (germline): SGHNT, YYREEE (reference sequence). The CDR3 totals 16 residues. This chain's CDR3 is CASSLGLAGGRETQYF. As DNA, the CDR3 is TGTGCCAGCAGCTTGGGACTAGCGGGGGGGCGGGAGACCCAGTACTTC.

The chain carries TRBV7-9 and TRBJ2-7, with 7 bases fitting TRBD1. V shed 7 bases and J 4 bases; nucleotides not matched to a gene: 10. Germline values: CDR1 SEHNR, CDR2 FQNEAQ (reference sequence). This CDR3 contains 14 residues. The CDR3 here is CASTTGQSSYEQYF. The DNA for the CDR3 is TGTGCCAGCACCACGGGACAGAGTTCATACGAGCAGTACTTC.

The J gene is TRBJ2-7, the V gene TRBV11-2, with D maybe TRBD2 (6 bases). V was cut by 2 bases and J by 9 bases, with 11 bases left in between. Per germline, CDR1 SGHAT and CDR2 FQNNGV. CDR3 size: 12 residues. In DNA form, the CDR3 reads TGTGCCAGCAGCTTACCCGGAGGGGTGCAGTACTTC. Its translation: CASSLPGGVQYF.

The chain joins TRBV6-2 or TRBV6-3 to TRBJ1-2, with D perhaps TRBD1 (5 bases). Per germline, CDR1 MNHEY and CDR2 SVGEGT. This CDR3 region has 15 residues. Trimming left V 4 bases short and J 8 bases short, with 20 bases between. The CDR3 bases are TGTGCCAGCAGTTCGCTCCAGCAGGGAAAGCAAGGCTACACCTTC. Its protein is CASSSLQQGKQGYTF.

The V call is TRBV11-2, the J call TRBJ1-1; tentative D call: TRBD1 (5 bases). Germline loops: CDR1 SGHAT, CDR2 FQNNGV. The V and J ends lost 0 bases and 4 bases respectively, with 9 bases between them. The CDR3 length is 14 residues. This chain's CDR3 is CASSLDLGGTEAFF. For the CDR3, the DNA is TGTGCCAGCAGCTTAGATCTGGGGGGCACTGAAGCTTTCTTT.

The CDR3 DNA is TGTGCCAGCAGTTTAACTAGCGGGGGGGCCTACGAGCAGTACTTC. Its translation is CASSLTSGGAYEQYF. The chain joins TRBV2 to TRBJ2-7; the match to TRBD2 covers 13 bases. This CDR3 contains 15 residues. V gave up 5 bases and J gave up 2 bases; unmatched junction bases: 3. From germline, CDR1 is SNHLY and CDR2 FYNNEI.

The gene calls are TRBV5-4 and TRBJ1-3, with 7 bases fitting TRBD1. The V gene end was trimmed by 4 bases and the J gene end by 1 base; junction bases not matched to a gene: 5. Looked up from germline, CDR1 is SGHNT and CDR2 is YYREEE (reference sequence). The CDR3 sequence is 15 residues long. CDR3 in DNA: TGTGCCAGCAGCCCCGGGACAGCTTCTGGAAACACCATATATTTT. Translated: CASSPGTASGNTIYF.

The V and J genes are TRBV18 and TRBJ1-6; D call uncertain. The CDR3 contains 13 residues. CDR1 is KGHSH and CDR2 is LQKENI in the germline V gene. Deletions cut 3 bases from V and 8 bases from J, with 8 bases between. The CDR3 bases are TGTGCCAGCTCACCGGGAGAGGATTCACCCCTCCACTTT. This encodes CASSPGEDSPLHF.

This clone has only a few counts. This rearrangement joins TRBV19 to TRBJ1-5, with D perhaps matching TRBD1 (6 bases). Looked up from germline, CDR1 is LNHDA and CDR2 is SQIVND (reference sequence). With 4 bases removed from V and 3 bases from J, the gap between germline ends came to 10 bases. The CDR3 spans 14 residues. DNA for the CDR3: TGTGCCAGTAGTAAAGGGGGAACCAATCAGCCCCAGCATTTT. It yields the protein CASSKGGTNQPQHF.

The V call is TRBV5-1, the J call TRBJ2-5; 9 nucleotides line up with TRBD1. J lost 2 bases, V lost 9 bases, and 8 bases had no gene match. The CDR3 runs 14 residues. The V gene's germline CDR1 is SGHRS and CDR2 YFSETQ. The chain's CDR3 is CATQLGTGQETQYF. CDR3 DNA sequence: TGCGCCACTCAACTAGGGACAGGGCAAGAGACCCAGTACTTC.

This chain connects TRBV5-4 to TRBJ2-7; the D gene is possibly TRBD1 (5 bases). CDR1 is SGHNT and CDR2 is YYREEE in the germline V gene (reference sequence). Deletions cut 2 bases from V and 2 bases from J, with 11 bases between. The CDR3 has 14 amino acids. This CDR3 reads CASSFGARAYEQYF. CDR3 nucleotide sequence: TGTGCCAGCAGCTTTGGGGCCCGTGCCTACGAGCAGTACTTC.

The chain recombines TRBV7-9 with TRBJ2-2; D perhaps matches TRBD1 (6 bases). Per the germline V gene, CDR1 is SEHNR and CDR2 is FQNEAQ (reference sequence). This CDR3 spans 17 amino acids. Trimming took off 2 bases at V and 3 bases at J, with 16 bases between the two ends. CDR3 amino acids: CASSLPRAGVDTGELFF. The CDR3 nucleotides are TGTGCCAGCAGCTTACCGAGGGCAGGGGTAGACACCGGGGAGCTGTTTTTT.

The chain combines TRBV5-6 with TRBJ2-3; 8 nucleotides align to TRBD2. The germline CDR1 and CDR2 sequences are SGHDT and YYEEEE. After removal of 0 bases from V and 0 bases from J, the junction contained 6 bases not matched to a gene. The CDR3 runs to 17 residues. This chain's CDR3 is CASSLVARGASTDTQYF. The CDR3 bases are TGTGCCAGCAGCTTGGTTGCGCGGGGGGCAAGCACAGATACGCAGTATTTT.

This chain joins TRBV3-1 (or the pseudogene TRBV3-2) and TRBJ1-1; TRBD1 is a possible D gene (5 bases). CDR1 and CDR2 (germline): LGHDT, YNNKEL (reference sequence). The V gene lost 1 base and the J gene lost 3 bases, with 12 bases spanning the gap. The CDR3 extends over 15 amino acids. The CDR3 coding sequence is TGTGCCAGCAGCCAAGTTGGCGGGGCCGACACTGAAGCTTTCTTT. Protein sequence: CASSQVGGADTEAFF.